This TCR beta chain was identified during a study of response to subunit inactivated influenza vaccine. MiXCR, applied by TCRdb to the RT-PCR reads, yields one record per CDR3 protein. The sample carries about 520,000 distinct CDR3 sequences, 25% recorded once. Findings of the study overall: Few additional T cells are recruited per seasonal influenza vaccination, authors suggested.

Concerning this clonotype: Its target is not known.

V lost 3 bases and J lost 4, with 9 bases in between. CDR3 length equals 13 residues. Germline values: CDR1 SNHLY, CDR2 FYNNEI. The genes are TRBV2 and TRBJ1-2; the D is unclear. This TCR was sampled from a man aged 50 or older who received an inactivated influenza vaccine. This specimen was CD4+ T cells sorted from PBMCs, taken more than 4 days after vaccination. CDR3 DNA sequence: TGTGCCAGCAGTGAGAGAGGGCCCTATGGCTACACCTTC. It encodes CASSERGPYGYTF.